This is a list of T cell receptor beta chains from one sample in a study of PD-1 blockade in classical Hodgkin lymphoma. Clones were sequenced by immunoSEQ multiplex PCR, and TCRdb holds only the in-frame ones, with some missing. The sample includes tens of thousands of clones, 80% to 90% of them seen just once. The sample taken for sequencing was CD4+ T cells from blood. The receptors were sampled from a human donor with classical Hodgkin lymphoma. The conserved cysteine and the conserved F or W are not part of the CDR3 here.

V gene: TRBV5-1; CDR3 protein: ASSPGQGDQPQH
V gene: TRBV5-1; CDR3 protein: ASSQQGADTGELF
V gene: TRBV6-5; CDR3 protein: ASSYGDSDTEAF
V gene: TRBV19; CDR3 protein: ASAPQRGTVFYGYT
V gene: TRBV6-1; CDR3 protein: ASSATTGPTYEQY
V gene: TRBV5-4; CDR3 protein: ASSWDRVGEQY
V gene: TRBV5-1; CDR3 protein: ASSLAGEVTEAF
V gene: TRBV7-2; CDR3 protein: ASSWVQGIETQY
V gene: TRBV19; CDR3 protein: ASSRQGGAGELF
V gene: TRBV2; CDR3 protein: ASSVYGGFGQPQH
V gene: TRBV6-5; CDR3 protein: ASRTSSGELF
V gene: TRBV7-2; CDR3 protein: ASSFLTANYGYT
V gene: TRBV6-4; CDR3 protein: ASSPEQF
V gene: TRBV4-1; CDR3 protein: ASSLSGGSYYEQY
V gene: TRBV5-1; CDR3 protein: ASSFGGTYNEQF
V gene: TRBV7-2; CDR3 protein: ASSYPGSVEQY
V gene: TRBV21-1; CDR3 protein: ASSKEAQGWSEAF
V gene: TRBV13; CDR3 protein: ASSSSRGLTTNEKLF
V gene: TRBV11-2; CDR3 protein: ASSLLPTSGYEQY
V gene: TRBV9; CDR3 protein: ASSPGTGREKLF
V gene: TRBV7-9; CDR3 protein: ASSLARGGRADTQY
V gene: TRBV29-1; CDR3 protein: SVEGRNQETQY
V gene: TRBV29-1; CDR3 protein: SVEGAGKNIQY
V gene: TRBV11-2; CDR3 protein: ASSSVPGQEGSGELF
V gene: TRBV5-1; CDR3 protein: ASSEDPATDTQY
V gene: TRBV30; CDR3 protein: AWSRYGTGELF
V gene: TRBV29-1; CDR3 protein: SVGSGLAPNEQF
V gene: TRBV5-1; CDR3 protein: ASRWDLAGTEAF
V gene: TRBV19; CDR3 protein: ASSMDRFYGYT
V gene: TRBV16; CDR3 protein: ASSQGTWGRSSYEQY
V gene: TRBV11-1; CDR3 protein: ASSLTGSDTQY
V gene: TRBV7-9; CDR3 protein: ASSFGSGNSWF
V gene: TRBV5-6; CDR3 protein: ASSSSGTQPQH
V gene: TRBV6-5; CDR3 protein: ASSRTAQRPQH
V gene: TRBV10-3; CDR3 protein: AIKAGTSGSGEQF
V gene: TRBV19; CDR3 protein: ASRSATGELF
V gene: TRBV5-1; CDR3 protein: ASSHSGRRVYEQY
V gene: TRBV6-1; CDR3 protein: ASSEARTRQETQY
V gene: TRBV5-6; CDR3 protein: ASSLVAGIYGYT
V gene: TRBV30; CDR3 protein: AWSKRQDEQY
V gene: TRBV10-3; CDR3 protein: ASSLANYGYT
V gene: TRBV19; CDR3 protein: ASTPNNLGGSTEAF
V gene: TRBV29-1; CDR3 protein: SVEASGTYEQY
V gene: TRBV7-6; CDR3 protein: ASSLEVQGLGYT
V gene: TRBV6-5; CDR3 protein: ASSSQGGGTNYGYT
V gene: TRBV5-6; CDR3 protein: ASSYRAGSIVYYEQY
V gene: TRBV10-3; CDR3 protein: AIKNGLADNEQF
V gene: TRBV7-9; CDR3 protein: ASSLEVGAPDEQF
V gene: TRBV7-8; CDR3 protein: ASSLDRTRGY
V gene: TRBV5-4; CDR3 protein: ASSLGPGGDNSPLH
V gene: TRBV6-5; CDR3 protein: ASSFSTGNTGELF
V gene: TRBV18; CDR3 protein: ASSPPTLNEQY